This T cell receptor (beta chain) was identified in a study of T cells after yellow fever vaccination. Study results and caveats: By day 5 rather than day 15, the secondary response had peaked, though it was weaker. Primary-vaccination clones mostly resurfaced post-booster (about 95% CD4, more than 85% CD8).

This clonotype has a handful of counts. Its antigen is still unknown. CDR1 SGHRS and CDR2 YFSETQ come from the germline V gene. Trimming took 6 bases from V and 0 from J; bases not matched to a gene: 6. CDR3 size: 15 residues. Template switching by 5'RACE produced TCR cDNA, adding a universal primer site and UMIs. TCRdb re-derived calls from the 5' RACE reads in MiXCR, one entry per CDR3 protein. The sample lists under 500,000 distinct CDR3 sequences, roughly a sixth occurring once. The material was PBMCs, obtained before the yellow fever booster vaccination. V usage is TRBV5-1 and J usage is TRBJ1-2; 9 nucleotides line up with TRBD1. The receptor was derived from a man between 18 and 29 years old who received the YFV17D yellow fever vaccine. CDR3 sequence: CASKGQGEANYGYTF. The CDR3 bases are TGCGCCAGCAAGGGACAGGGCGAGGCTAACTATGGCTACACCTTC.